This T cell receptor beta chain was captured by sequencing in a study of T-cell reconstitution after alpha-beta-depleted transplantation in children. Study findings and constraints: From surviving recipient T cells and thymic progenitors came the high day-60 TCRbeta diversity observed in some patients. It was newly produced T cells that mostly accounted for T-cell counts and diversity one year after transplant.

Construction of the TCRbeta library involved unique molecular identifiers. One entry per CDR3 protein, called by TCRdb with MiXCR from the PCR reads. Of around 190,000 distinct CDR3 sequences in the sample, approximately 6.9% were seen once. V lost 2 bases, J lost 4 bases, and 12 bases lay in between. This CDR3 spans 14 amino acids. Germline V gene lookup returns CDR1 MNHEY and CDR2 SMNVEV (reference sequence). This clonotype came up many times. The antigen is not known. V is TRBV27 and J is TRBJ2-7; TRBD2 is a possible D gene (5 bases). The sequencing used PBMCs, collected before TCRalphabeta/CD19-depleted stem cell transplant. This clonotype originated in a boy aged 2 to 10 with acute lymphoblastic leukemia, due to receive a stem cell transplant. The CDR3 here is CASSLGRGSYEQYF. In nucleotides, the CDR3 is TGTGCCAGCAGTTTAGGGAGAGGGTCTTACGAGCAGTACTTC.